This T cell receptor beta chain was identified in a study of blood T cell repertoires in COVID-19. The germline V gene encodes CDR1 ENHRY and CDR2 SYGVKD. The CDR3 covers 15 residues. V lost 4 bases, J lost 1 base, and 10 bases lay in between. In the original processing: Reference gene primer amplification yielded estimated nucleated cell counts. TCRdb keeps only in-frame clones here, not all; method: immunoSEQ multiplex PCR. The DNA was the basis for D and trimming; V, J and clone size are from that table. The sample holds under 150,000 clones, about 85% seen once. The TCR was taken from a human donor in a cohort sampled during active COVID-19. The V gene is TRBV10-3, the J gene TRBJ1-4; D unresolved. Sequencing was carried out using peripheral blood. The CDR3 loop is CAISGSRGTNEKLFF. The DNA for the CDR3 is TGTGCCATCAGTGGGTCCCGCGGAACTAATGAAAAACTGTTTTTT.